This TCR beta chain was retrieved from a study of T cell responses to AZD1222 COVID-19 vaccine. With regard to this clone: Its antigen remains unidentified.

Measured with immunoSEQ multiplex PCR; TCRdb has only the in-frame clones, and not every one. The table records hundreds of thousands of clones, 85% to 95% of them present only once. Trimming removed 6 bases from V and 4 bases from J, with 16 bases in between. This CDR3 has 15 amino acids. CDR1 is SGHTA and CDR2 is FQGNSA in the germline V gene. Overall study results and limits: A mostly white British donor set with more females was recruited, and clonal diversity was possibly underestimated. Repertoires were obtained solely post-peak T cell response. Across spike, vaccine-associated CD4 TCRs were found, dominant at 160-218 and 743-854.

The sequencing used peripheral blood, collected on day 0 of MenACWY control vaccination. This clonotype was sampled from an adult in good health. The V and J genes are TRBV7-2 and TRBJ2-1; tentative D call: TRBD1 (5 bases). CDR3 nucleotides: TGTGCCAGCAGTCTACAGGTTTCGGTTTACAATGAGCAGTTCTTC. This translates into CASSLQVSVYNEQFF.